The present T cell receptor beta chain was sequenced within a study of cytomegalovirus exposure and HLA in healthy donors. Study results and limitations: Available immune exposure information was restricted to CMV serostatus only. TCR beta V- and J-gene trimming was later associated with a missense DCLRE1C variant. Researchers reportedly found TCR beta sequences accurately predicted most subjects' HLA-A and HLA-B alleles.

CDR1 is MGHRA, CDR2 YSYEKL, per germline. The CDR3 has 13 amino acids. Trimming pared 1 base from V and 7 bases from J, leaving 11 bases between. This clone was seen once. The antigen is not known. Primers included in the PCR were 60 Vbeta and 13 Jbeta primers. Generated by immunoSEQ multiplex PCR, the TCRdb table keeps only in-frame clones and is missing some. The table records some 120,000 clones, 80% of them present only once. The source is a female donor in good health and CMV-seronegative. The chain joins TRBV4-1 to TRBJ2-7; the D gene is possibly TRBD1 (5 bases). Sequencing used PBMCs. CDR3: CASSQVGAREQYF. The DNA for the CDR3 is TGCGCCAGCAGCCAAGTAGGGGCCCGGGAGCAGTACTTC.